The T cell receptor (beta chain) described here comes from a study of Ad26.COV2.S vaccination and SARS-CoV-2 variants (dated by TCRdb to about 2021). As for the study more broadly: Vaccine-arm donors were drawn from COV1001, a multicentre, randomized, double-blind, placebo-controlled phase I-IIa trial of Ad26.COV2.S in healthy adults. The TCR-sequenced set comprised approximately 32 samples: approximately 19 Ad26.COV2.S vaccine recipients, 5 placebo recipients and 8 SARS-CoV-2 convalescent individuals. Blinding of investigators to trial group allocation was maintained during experiments and outcome assessment. Trial participants were randomized into five groups of five, in which low-dose or high-dose Ad26.COV2.S was given once or twice, or placebo was given on both occasions. The specificity and breadth of SARS-CoV-2-reactive T cell receptors after Ad26.COV2.S vaccination were assessed by TCRbeta repertoire sequencing. Dosing of Ad26.COV2.S was intramuscular, at either 5x10^10 or 1x10^11 viral particles, delivered as one shot or as two shots spaced 56 days apart.

The immunoSEQ Assay was used to sequence TCRbeta CDR3 regions. After extraction, genomic DNA underwent amplification by bias-controlled multiplex PCR, followed by high-throughput sequencing. Concerning the study's data processing: Collapsing and filtering of sequences were performed to quantify the absolute abundance of each unique TCRbeta CDR3 region. Usable DNA was measured by amplifying reference genes present in all nucleated cells, and TCRbeta template counts were normalized to that usable DNA to estimate T cell fraction. Repertoire TCRs were annotated as SARS-CoV-2-specific by exact matching of V gene, CDR3 amino acid sequence and J gene to a known reactive TCR set. The reference SARS-CoV-2 TCR set was obtained from MIRA and was filtered for enrichment in COVID-19-positive ImmuneCODE repertoires, whereby public or cross-reactive TCRs were removed. Using the MIRA antigens, annotated TCRs were further analysed by specific ORF or by position within an ORF. Breadth was defined as annotated unique rearrangements over total unique productive rearrangements; depth was the summed frequency of those rearrangements. TCR breadth was compared between groups using two-sided Wilcoxon rank-sum tests. Not all clones reach the TCRdb copy of this immuneACCESS table, which keeps in-frame sequences only. Checked studies attribute under half of the gap to unresolved V genes and leave the rest unexplained. That table supplies the V and J calls and clone size; D and trimming were determined from the DNA. This sample holds around 500,000 clones; roughly nine tenths were observed only once. 1.5% to 2% of the sample belongs to the ten largest clones.

The study at large found these results: Vaccine and placebo recipients had comparable non-spike TCR breadth, which fits with the vaccine containing only spike. The study lacked the statistical power to compare responses across vaccine doses or regimens. The authors noted that total T cell responses may have been underestimated by the TCR breadth and depth analyses. After vaccination, substantial breadth of spike-specific CD8+ and CD4+ T cell responses was reported. Ad26.COV2.S recipients had higher spike-specific TCR breadth than placebo recipients (P = 0.0014).

Details on this clone: Its cognate antigen has yet to be identified. Nothing much larger sits one base from this clone, and base qualities are not available.

The sample's treatment or condition label, decoded: around 19 received Ad26.COV2.S at low or high dose, single or two shots; about 5 received placebo; per-sample allocation not given. For vaccine and placebo recipients, the sequenced repertoires came from samples collected on day 63 after the first injection. Between 29 July and 7 August 2020, Cohort 1b enrolled 25 adults aged 18-55 years at one site in Boston, USA. Ad26.COV2.S consisted of a replication-incompetent adenovirus type 26 vector by which a prefusion-stabilized SARS-CoV-2 spike protein from the original Wuhan strain was expressed. The junction shows trimming of 9 bases on V and 4 bases on J, plus 15 bases between the germline ends. Inclusive of the bounding cysteine and phenylalanine, the CDR3 is 13 residues long. This entry keeps only the CDR3 DNA: 39 bases, framed from base 1. For CDR1 and CDR2, the germline V gene (reference sequence) lists MNHEY and SMNVEV.

This receptor was obtained from a person between 18 and 59 years old who received the Ad26.COV2.S COVID-19 vaccine or a placebo. This material consisted of peripheral blood, taken in a trial of Ad26.COV2.S vaccine versus placebo. This chain is built from TRBV27 and TRBJ1-2; a tentative D match to TRBD1 spans 5 bases. The bases read TGTGCCAGAGACAGACTCGGTTCCTATGGCTACACCTTC. It is translated as CARDRLGSYGYTF.